The T cell receptor beta chain described here comes from a study of T cells in Graves' hyperthyroidism and ophthalmopathy. On the basis of clinical symptoms, serum thyroxine and TRAb, thyroid ultrasound and orbital computed tomography, diagnoses were made. This clonotype was recorded many times. J gave up 7 bases and V 6 bases, and 5 bases lay outside the gene matches. This CDR3 has 13 residues. In germline, CDR1 is KGHSH, CDR2 LQKENI. Using RNA transcripts as the source, TCR beta CDR3 regions were amplified. When the TCR CDR3 underwent first-round RT-PCR, the HTBI primer set was used. MiXCR, run by TCRdb on the multiplex PCR reads, gives a single entry per CDR3 protein. This table has hundreds of thousands of distinct CDR3 sequences, approximately 15% appearing once.

The chain joins TRBV18 to TRBJ2-2; TRBD1 agrees at 7 bases. Sequenced input: blood. The clonotype was recovered from a woman under 30 with Graves' hyperthyroidism. The CDR3 DNA reads as TGTGCCAGCTCGACGACAGGGAGCGGGGAGCTGTTTTTT. This gives the protein CASSTTGSGELFF.